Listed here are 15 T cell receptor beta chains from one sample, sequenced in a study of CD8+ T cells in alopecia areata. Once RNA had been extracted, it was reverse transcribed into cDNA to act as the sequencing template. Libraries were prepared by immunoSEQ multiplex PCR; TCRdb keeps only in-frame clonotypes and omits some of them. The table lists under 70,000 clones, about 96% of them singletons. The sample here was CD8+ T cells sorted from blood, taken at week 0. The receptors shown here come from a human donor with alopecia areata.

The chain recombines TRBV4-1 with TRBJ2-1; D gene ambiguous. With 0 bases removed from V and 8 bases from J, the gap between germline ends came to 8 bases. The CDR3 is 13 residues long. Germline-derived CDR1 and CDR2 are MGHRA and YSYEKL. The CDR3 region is CASSQDLADEQFF. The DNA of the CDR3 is TGCGCCAGCAGCCAAGATCTTGCGGATGAGCAGTTCTTC.

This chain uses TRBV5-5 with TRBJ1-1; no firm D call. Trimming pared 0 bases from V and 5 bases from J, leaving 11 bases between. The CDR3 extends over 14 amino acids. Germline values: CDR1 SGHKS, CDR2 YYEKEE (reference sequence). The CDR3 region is CASSLGRYWTEAFF. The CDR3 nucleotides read TGTGCCAGCAGCTTGGGGCGCTATTGGACTGAAGCTTTCTTT.

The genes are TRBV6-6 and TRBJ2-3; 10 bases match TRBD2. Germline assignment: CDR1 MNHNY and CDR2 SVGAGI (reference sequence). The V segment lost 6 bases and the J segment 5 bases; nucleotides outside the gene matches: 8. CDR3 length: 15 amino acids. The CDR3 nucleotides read TGTGCCAGCAGCTTCAGCGGGGGGGCCGTAGATACGCAGTATTTT. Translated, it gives CASSFSGGAVDTQYF.

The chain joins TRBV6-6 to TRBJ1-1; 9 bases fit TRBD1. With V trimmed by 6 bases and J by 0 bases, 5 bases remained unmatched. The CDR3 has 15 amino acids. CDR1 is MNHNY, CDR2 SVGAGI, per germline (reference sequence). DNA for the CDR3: TGTGCCAGCAGCCCGCGGACAGGGGTGAACACTGAAGCTTTCTTT. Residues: CASSPRTGVNTEAFF.

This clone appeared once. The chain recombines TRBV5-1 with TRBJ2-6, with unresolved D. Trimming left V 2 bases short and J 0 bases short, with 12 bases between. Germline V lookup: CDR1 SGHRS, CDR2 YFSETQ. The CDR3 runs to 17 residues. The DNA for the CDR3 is TGCGCCAGCAGCTTAGGTCCACCTTCCTCTGGGGCCAACGTCCTGACTTTC. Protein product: CASSLGPPSSGANVLTF. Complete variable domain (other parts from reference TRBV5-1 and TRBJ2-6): KAGVTQTPRYLIKTRGQQVTLSCSPISGHRSVSWYQQTPGQGLQFLFEYFSETQRNKGNFPGRFSGRQFSNSRSEMNVSTLELGDSALYLCASSLGPPSSGANVLTFGAGSRLTVL.

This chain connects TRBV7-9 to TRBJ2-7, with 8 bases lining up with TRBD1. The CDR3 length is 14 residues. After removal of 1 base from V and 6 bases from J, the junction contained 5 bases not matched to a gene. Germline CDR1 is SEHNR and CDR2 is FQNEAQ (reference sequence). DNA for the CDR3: TGTGCCAGCAGCTTAGGACAGGGGTTCAGCGAGCAGTACTTC. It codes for CASSLGQGFSEQYF.

CDR3 in amino acids: CASSTPLRTGGDYEQYF. The CDR3 coding sequence is TGTGCCAGCAGCACCCCCCTAAGGACAGGGGGGGACTACGAGCAGTACTTC. The rearrangement joins TRBV7-8 to TRBJ2-7; 10 bases are shared with TRBD1. The CDR3 totals 17 residues. After removal of 5 bases from V and 3 bases from J, the junction contained 13 bases not matched to a gene. Per germline, CDR1 SGHVS and CDR2 FQNEAQ.

The CDR3 spells CASSPSGGSYEQYF. The DNA for the CDR3 is TGTGCCAGCAGCCCCTCGGGAGGGTCCTACGAGCAGTACTTC. This sequence joins TRBV7-6 and TRBJ2-7, with 8 bases matching TRBD2. The CDR3 has 14 residues. CDR1 and CDR2 (germline): SGHVS, FNYEAQ. V lost 5 bases to trimming and J lost 1 base; unmatched junction nucleotides: 4.

The CDR3 nucleotides read TGTGCCAGCAGCTTAGAGCCAGCGTGGGGCTACGAGCAGTACTTC. Protein: CASSLEPAWGYEQYF. The rearrangement joins TRBV7-8 to TRBJ2-7; D not resolved. The CDR3 consists of 15 residues. Deletions cut 1 base from V and 3 bases from J, with 13 bases between. Germline loops: CDR1 SGHVS, CDR2 FQNEAQ.

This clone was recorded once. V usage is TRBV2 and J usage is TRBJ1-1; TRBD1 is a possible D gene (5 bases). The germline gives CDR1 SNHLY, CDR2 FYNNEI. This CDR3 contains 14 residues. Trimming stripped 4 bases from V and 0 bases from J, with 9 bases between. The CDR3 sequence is CASSADRLNTEAFF. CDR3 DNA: TGTGCCAGCAGTGCTGACAGACTGAACACTGAAGCTTTCTTT.

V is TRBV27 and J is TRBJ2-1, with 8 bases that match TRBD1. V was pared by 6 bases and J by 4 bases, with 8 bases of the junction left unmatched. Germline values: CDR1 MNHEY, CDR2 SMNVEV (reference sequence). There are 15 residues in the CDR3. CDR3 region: CASSLPGTGYNEQFF. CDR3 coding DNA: TGTGCCAGCAGCCTCCCCGGGACAGGATACAATGAGCAGTTCTTC.

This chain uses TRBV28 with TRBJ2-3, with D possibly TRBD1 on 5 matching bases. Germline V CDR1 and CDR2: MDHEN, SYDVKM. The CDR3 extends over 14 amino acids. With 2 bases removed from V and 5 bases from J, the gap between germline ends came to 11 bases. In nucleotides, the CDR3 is TGTGCCAGCAGTTTAGGCAGGGTAAAAGATACGCAGTATTTT. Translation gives CASSLGRVKDTQYF.

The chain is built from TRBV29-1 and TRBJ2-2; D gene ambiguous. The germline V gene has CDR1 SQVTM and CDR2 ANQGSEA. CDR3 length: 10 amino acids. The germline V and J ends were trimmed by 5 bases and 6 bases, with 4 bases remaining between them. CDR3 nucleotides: TGCAGCGTTAGAGCCGGGGAGCTGTTTTTT. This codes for CSVRAGELFF.

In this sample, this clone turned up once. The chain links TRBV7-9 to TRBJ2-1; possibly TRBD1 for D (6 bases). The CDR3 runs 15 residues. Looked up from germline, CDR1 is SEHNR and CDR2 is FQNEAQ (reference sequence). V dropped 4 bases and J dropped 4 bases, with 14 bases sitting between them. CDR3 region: CASSSPGHKYNEQFF. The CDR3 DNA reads TGTGCCAGCAGCTCACCGGGACATAAATACAATGAGCAGTTCTTC.

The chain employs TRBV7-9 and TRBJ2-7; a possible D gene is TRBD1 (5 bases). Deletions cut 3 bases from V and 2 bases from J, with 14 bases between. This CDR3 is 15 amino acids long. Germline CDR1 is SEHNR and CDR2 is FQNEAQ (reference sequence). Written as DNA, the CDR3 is TGTGCCAGCAGCTTGGGGCAGGCGATGACCTACGAGCAGTACTTC. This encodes CASSLGQAMTYEQYF.